A selection of T cell receptor beta chains follows, all from one sample in a study of T cell clonotyping in hematopoietic cell transplantation. The data were produced by immunoSEQ multiplex PCR, yet TCRdb's version contains in-frame clones alone and is incomplete. There are 25,000 to 30,000 clones in the sample; roughly 82% occur only once, and nearly 25% lies in the top ten. Sequencing used peripheral blood mononuclear cells, obtained before stem cell transplant. Source of these receptors: a woman in her sixties with acute myeloid leukemia. Some clones in this sample may be carry-over from other donors' samples. Each CDR3 is given with its conserved first and last residue. Each record gives: J gene, V gene, CDR3 protein.

J: TRBJ2-6; V: TRBV28; CDR3: CASSSPGTPIF
J: TRBJ1-4; V: TRBV7-9; CDR3: CASSQPEGSEKLFF
J: TRBJ1-5; V: TRBV18; CDR3: CASSQLSNQPQHF
J: TRBJ1-1; V: TRBV27; CDR3: CASSTGMNTEAFF
J: TRBJ2-1; V: TRBV7-2; CDR3: CASSLGPYNEQFF
J: TRBJ1-3; V: TRBV7-9; CDR3: CASSYELDTIYF
J: TRBJ1-2; V: TRBV7-2; CDR3: CASRSKTSNYGYTF
J: TRBJ1-2; V: TRBV5-1; CDR3: CASSLSRTDLGYTF
J: TRBJ2-6; V: TRBV7-2; CDR3: CASSLAGGFSGANVLTF
J: TRBJ2-5; V: TRBV5-4; CDR3: CASSPGGSQETQYF
J: TRBJ1-2; V: TRBV11-2; CDR3: CASSSRGDGYTF
J: TRBJ1-2; V: TRBV25-1; CDR3: CASSEWGGKWGYTF
J: TRBJ1-5; V: TRBV6-5; CDR3: CASSPGAYSNQPQHF
J: TRBJ2-3; V: TRBV6-4; CDR3: CASSLVAGSTDTQYF
J: TRBJ2-5; V: TRBV6-5; CDR3: CASSRDREETQYF
J: TRBJ2-1; V: TRBV27; CDR3: CASSSRRGGFSYNEQFF
J: TRBJ2-3; V: TRBV7-2; CDR3: CASGRVTDTQYF
J: TRBJ2-2; V: TRBV28; CDR3: CASLGTTGELFF
J: TRBJ2-2; V: TRBV2; CDR3: CASSGGTNTGELFF
J: TRBJ1-5; V: TRBV6-5; CDR3: CASSKDGPRPQHF
J: TRBJ2-2; V: TRBV25-1; CDR3: CASSEGDAGELFF
J: TRBJ1-4; V: TRBV7-7; CDR3: CASSPLGEDRSHRKLFF
J: TRBJ2-7; V: TRBV14; CDR3: CASSQLGQQPYEQYF
J: TRBJ2-1; V: TRBV13; CDR3: CASSLGLAGGDEQFF
J: TRBJ1-5; V: TRBV7-8; CDR3: CASSLGRQGGQPQHF
J: TRBJ1-3; V: TRBV27; CDR3: CASSLGGSGNTIYF
J: TRBJ2-7; V: TRBV4-1; CDR3: CASSQEWKGYEQYF
J: TRBJ2-6; V: TRBV7-2; CDR3: CASSRDGSGANVLTF
J: TRBJ1-2; V: TRBV5-5; CDR3: CASSREGSTGYTF
J: TRBJ1-2; V: TRBV19; CDR3: CASSIEARANYGYTF
J: TRBJ2-5; V: TRBV4-1; CDR3: CASSPWTGGETQYF
J: TRBJ2-2; V: TRBV28; CDR3: CASLLANTGELFF
J: TRBJ2-3; V: TRBV7-6; CDR3: CASSLGTGDSTDTQYF
J: TRBJ1-1; V: TRBV9; CDR3: CASSAGGGMVNTEAFF
J: TRBJ1-5; V: TRBV2; CDR3: CASRVGWDSNQPQHF
J: TRBJ2-7; V: TRBV4-2; CDR3: CASSQDLGHEQYF
J: TRBJ1-3; V: TRBV4-1; CDR3: CASSHLTGGNTIYF
J: TRBJ1-5; V: TRBV7-9; CDR3: CASSSTRQGDGQPQHF
J: TRBJ2-7; V: TRBV6-6; CDR3: CASSYFSGTVSYEQYF
J: TRBJ2-2; V: TRBV6-5; CDR3: CASSYTTGELFF
J: TRBJ1-4; V: TRBV9; CDR3: CASSDGEKLFF
J: TRBJ2-3; V: TRBV11-3; CDR3: CASSLGLREIGTDTQYF
J: TRBJ1-2; V: TRBV27; CDR3: CASSLGIPQGFYGYTF
J: TRBJ2-2; V: TRBV5-6; CDR3: CASSLMGGVTGELFF
J: TRBJ2-7; V: TRBV11-3; CDR3: CASSLGAHYEQYF
J: TRBJ2-1; V: TRBV6-1; CDR3: CASRDFSYNEQFF
J: TRBJ2-7; V: TRBV6-1; CDR3: CASSVASSYEQYF
J: TRBJ1-4; V: TRBV20-1; CDR3: CSASWGEKLFF
J: TRBJ1-2; V: TRBV7-9; CDR3: CASSPSGNYGYTF